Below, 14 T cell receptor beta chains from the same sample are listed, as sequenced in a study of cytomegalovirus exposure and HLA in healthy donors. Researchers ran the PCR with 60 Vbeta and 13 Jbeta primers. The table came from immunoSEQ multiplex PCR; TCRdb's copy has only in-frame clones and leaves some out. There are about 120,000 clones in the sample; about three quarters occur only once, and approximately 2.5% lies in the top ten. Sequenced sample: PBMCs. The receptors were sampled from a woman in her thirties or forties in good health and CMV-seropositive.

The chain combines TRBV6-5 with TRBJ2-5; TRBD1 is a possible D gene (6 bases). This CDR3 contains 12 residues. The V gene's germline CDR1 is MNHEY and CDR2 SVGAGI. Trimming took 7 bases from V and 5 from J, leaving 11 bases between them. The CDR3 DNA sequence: TGTGCCAGCACTAGGGGGTCTGAGACCCAGTACTTC. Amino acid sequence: CASTRGSETQYF.

The CDR3 DNA reads as TGTGCCAGCAGCCGGCGGGGGTTTTCCTACGAGCAGTACTTC. Translation: CASSRRGFSYEQYF. This chain links TRBV6-5 with TRBJ2-7, with 7 bases identical to TRBD2. This CDR3 spans 14 amino acids. J gave up 1 base and V 6 bases, and 6 bases lay outside the gene matches. The germline V gene has CDR1 MNHEY and CDR2 SVGAGI.

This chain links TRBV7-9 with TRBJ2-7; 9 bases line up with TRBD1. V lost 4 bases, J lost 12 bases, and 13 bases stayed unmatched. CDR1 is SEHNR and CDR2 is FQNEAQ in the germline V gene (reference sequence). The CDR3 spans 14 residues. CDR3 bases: TGTGCCAGCAGCTCACAGGGGGCCAGTGGGAAGCTGTACTTC. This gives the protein CASSSQGASGKLYF.

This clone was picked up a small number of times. CDR3 nucleotides: TGTGCCAGCAGTCGAAGACTAGCGGGGAGCACAGATACGCAGTATTTT. Residues: CASSRRLAGSTDTQYF. The V and J genes are TRBV5-5 and TRBJ2-3; 11 nucleotides agree with TRBD2. From germline, CDR1 is SGHKS and CDR2 YYEKEE (reference sequence). The ends lost 5 bases at V and 0 bases at J; junction bases unmatched: 5. CDR3 length: 16 residues.

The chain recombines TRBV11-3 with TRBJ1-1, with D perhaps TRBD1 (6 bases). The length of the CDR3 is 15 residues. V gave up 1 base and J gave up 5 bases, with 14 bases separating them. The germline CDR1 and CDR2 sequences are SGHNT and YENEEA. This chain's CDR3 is CASSLGQGFRTEAFF. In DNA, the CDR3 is TGTGCCAGCAGCTTAGGCCAGGGGTTCCGGACTGAAGCTTTCTTT.

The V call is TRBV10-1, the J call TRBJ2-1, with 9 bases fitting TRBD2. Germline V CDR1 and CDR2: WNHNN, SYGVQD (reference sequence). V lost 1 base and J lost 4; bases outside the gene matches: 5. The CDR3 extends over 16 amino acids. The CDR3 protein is CASSEFGLASYNEQFF. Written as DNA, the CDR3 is TGCGCCAGCAGTGAGTTTGGACTAGCGAGTTACAATGAGCAGTTCTTC.

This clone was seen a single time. CDR3 protein: CASSPQAGLAETQYF. CDR3 sequence (DNA): TGTGCCAGCAGCCCACAAGCGGGCCTAGCAGAGACCCAGTACTTC. The chain employs TRBV5-6 and TRBJ2-5; tentatively, D is TRBD2 (6 bases). This CDR3 has 15 amino acids. The germline gives CDR1 SGHDT, CDR2 YYEEEE. V dropped 4 bases and J dropped 4 bases, with 17 bases sitting between them.

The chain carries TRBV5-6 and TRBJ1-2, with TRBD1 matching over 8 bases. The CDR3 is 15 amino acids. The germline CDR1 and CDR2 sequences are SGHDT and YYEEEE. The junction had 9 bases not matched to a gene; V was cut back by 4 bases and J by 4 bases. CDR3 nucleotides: TGTGCCAGCAGCCTTGGACAGGGAAGAAGCTATGGCTACACCTTC. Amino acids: CASSLGQGRSYGYTF.

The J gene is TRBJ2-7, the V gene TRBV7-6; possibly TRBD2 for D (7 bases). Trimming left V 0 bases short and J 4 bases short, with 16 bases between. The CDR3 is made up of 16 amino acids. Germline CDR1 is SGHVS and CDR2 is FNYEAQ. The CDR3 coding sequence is TGTGCCAGCAGCTTAGCCGGGCGGGGGCCGGCATACGAGCAGTACTTC. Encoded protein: CASSLAGRGPAYEQYF.

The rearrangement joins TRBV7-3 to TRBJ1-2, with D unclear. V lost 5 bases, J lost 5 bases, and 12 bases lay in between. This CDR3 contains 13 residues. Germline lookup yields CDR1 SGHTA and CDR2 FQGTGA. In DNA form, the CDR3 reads TGTGCCAGCAGCCCCCCCGACGGGTATGGCTACACCTTC. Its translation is CASSPPDGYGYTF.

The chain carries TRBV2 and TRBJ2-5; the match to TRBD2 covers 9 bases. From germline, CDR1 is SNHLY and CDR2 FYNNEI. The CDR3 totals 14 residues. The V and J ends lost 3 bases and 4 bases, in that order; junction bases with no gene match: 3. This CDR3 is CASSEPAGGETQYF. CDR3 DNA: TGTGCCAGCAGTGAGCCAGCGGGGGGAGAGACCCAGTACTTC.

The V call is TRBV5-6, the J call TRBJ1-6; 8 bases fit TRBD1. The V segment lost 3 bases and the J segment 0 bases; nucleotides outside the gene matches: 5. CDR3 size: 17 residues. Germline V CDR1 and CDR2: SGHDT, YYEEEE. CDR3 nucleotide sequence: TGTGCCAGCAGCTGGGGACAGGCGAACTCCTATAATTCACCCCTCCACTTT. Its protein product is CASSWGQANSYNSPLHF. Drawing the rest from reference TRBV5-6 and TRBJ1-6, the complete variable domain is DAGVTQSPTHLIKTRGQQVTLRCSPKSGHDTVSWYQQALGQGPQFIFQYYEEEERQRGNFPDRFSGHQFPNYSSELNVNALLLGDSALYLCASSWGQANSYNSPLHFGNGTRLTVT.

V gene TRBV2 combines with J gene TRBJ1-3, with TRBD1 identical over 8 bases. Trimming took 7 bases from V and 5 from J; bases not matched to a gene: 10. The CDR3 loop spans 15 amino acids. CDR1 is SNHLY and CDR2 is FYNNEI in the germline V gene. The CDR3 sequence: CASIQTGDGRNTIYF. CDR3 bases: TGTGCCAGCATTCAGACAGGGGATGGTCGAAACACCATATATTTT.

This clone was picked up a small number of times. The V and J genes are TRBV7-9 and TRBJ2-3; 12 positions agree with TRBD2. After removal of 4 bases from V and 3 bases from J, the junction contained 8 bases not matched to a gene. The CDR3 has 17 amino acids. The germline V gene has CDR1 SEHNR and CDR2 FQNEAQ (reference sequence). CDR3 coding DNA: TGTGCCAGCAGCTCAAGAGTGACTAGCGGGGGTACAGATACGCAGTATTTT. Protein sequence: CASSSRVTSGGTDTQYF.